The 2 T cell receptor beta chains reported below all come from one sample, sequenced in a study of OX40 agonist ivuxolimab in advanced cancers. Profiled with immunoSEQ multiplex PCR; TCRdb holds only in-frame clones, not every one. This table has 75,000 to 100,000 clones, about 84% appearing once. The source was CD4+ or CD8+ T cells sorted from blood, collected in a trial of the OX40 agonist ivuxolimab. The receptors shown here come from an adult with an advanced solid tumor such as melanoma, head and neck, liver or kidney cancer.

The rearrangement joins TRBV6-6 to TRBJ2-3; D may match TRBD1 or TRBD2 (6 bases each). The CDR3 spans 14 residues. CDR1 MNHNY and CDR2 SVGAGI come from the germline V gene (reference sequence). V was trimmed by 6 bases and J by 7 bases, leaving 17 bases between them. The CDR3 sequence is CASSRGGTQNTQYF. CDR3 nucleotide sequence: TGTGCCAGCAGCAGGGGCGGGACCCAAAATACGCAGTATTTT.

CDR3 protein: CASSPGTDYEQYF. The CDR3 bases are TGCGCCAGCAGCCCCGGGACAGATTACGAGCAGTACTTC. This rearrangement joins TRBV4-1 to TRBJ2-7; 7 bases fit TRBD1. The CDR3 is made up of 13 amino acids. Germline V gives CDR1 MGHRA, CDR2 YSYEKL. V was pared by 4 bases and J by 4 bases, with 4 bases of the junction left unmatched.